This T cell receptor (beta chain) was found in a study of blood T cell repertoires in COVID-19. Whole-study context: Specimens from acute and convalescent COVID-19 originated in the United States, Italy and Spain. PBMCs, B-cell-depleted T cells, or T cells provided the cDNA or gDNA that made up the material.

Original analysis: Reference gene primer amplification in the assay estimated nucleated cell counts. The data were produced by immunoSEQ multiplex PCR, yet TCRdb's version contains in-frame clones alone and is incomplete. V, J and clone size are taken as reported in that table, and D and trimming were inferred from the DNA itself. The profile shows roughly 49,000 clones, roughly nine tenths of them singletons. Germline assignment: CDR1 SGHRS and CDR2 YFSETQ. V lost 6 bases to trimming and J lost 0 bases; unmatched junction nucleotides: 9. The CDR3 contains 15 residues. Sample: peripheral blood. The chain is built from TRBV5-1 and TRBJ2-7; 7 nucleotides match TRBD2. This TCR derives from a man aged 60 to 75 with active COVID-19. The CDR3 loop is CASKQVASGSYEQYF. CDR3 coding DNA: TGCGCCAGCAAGCAAGTCGCTAGCGGCTCCTACGAGCAGTACTTC. Supplemented by reference TRBV5-1 and TRBJ2-7, the full variable domain reads KAGVTQTPRYLIKTRGQQVTLSCSPISGHRSVSWYQQTPGQGLQFLFEYFSETQRNKGNFPGRFSGRQFSNSRSEMNVSTLELGDSALYLCASKQVASGSYEQYFGPGTRLTVT.